A single sample gave rise to the 22 T cell receptor beta chains below, sequenced in a study of blood T cell repertoires in COVID-19. Data came from immunoSEQ multiplex PCR; TCRdb stores just in-frame clones and leaves some out. In the table there are about 99,000 clones, about 86% of which are singletons. What was sequenced was peripheral blood. These receptors were collected from an older woman in a cohort sampled during active or convalescent COVID-19.

The rearrangement links TRBV5-1 to TRBJ1-5, with D perhaps TRBD1 (5 bases). The germline V and J ends were trimmed by 1 base and 9 bases, with 14 bases remaining between them. Germline CDR1 is SGHRS and CDR2 is YFSETQ. This CDR3 is 14 amino acids long. The CDR3 protein is CASSLSAGERPQHF. The CDR3, as DNA: TGCGCCAGCAGCTTGTCCGCGGGGGAACGGCCCCAGCATTTT.

The chain carries TRBV3-1 (or the pseudogene TRBV3-2) and TRBJ2-1, with 14 bases matching TRBD2. Germline V lookup: CDR1 LGHDT, CDR2 YNNKEL (reference sequence). Trimming took 4 bases from V and 8 from J; bases not matched to a gene: 7. The CDR3 runs 16 residues. The CDR3 DNA is TGTGCCAGCAGCCGGCGACTAGCGGGAGGGCCATATGAGCAGTTCTTC. Protein sequence: CASSRRLAGGPYEQFF.

CDR3 coding DNA: TGTGCCAGTAGGATCAGGGATACGCAGTATTTT. Its translation is CASRIRDTQYF. The chain links TRBV19 to TRBJ2-3; no clear D. V shed 6 bases and J shed 6 bases, with 7 bases lying between them. CDR1 LNHDA and CDR2 SQIVND come from the germline V gene (reference sequence). The CDR3 is made up of 11 amino acids.

This clone was counted only a few times. J is TRBJ2-2 and V is TRBV7-8; tentatively, D is TRBD1 (7 bases). CDR3 length: 16 amino acids. Trimming pared 5 bases from V and 4 bases from J, leaving 17 bases between. CDR1 and CDR2 from the germline V gene are SGHVS and FQNEAQ. The CDR3 loop reads CASSTLGGGFTGELFF. The CDR3 bases are TGTGCCAGCAGCACGTTAGGAGGGGGCTTCACCGGGGAGCTGTTTTTT.

This chain connects TRBV19 to TRBJ2-3; D remains ambiguous. Per germline, CDR1 LNHDA and CDR2 SQIVND (reference sequence). The CDR3 has 14 residues. V lost 4 bases and J 2 bases, leaving 10 bases between the germline ends. This CDR3 reads CASSRRRVTDTQYF. The CDR3 region has the DNA TGTGCCAGTAGTAGGAGACGGGTCACAGATACGCAGTATTTT.

This clone has just a few counts. The V and J genes are TRBV5-1 and TRBJ1-2; D remains unclear. The CDR3 runs 12 residues. V lost 1 base to trimming and J lost 5 bases, with 6 bases between them. Germline V gene data show CDR1 as SGHRS and CDR2 as YFSETQ. Written as DNA, the CDR3 is TGCGCCAGCAGCTTGAGCGGGTATGGCTACACCTTC. This gives the protein CASSLSGYGYTF.

V usage is TRBV9 and J usage is TRBJ2-2; 16 positions match TRBD2. The ends lost 3 bases at V and 6 bases at J; junction bases unmatched: 11. CDR1 and CDR2 from the germline V gene are SGDLS and YYNGEE. CDR3 size: 19 residues. The CDR3 DNA reads TGTGCCAGCAGCGCGGGACTAGCGGGAGGGCCCGGTTTTCCCGGGGAGCTGTTTTTT. Amino acid sequence: CASSAGLAGGPGFPGELFF.

This clone was seen only a few times. This chain uses TRBV21-1 with TRBJ2-6; the D segment call TRBD1 is taken from the table without a DNA check. TRBV21-1 corresponds to a pseudogene. This CDR3 has 18 amino acids. In nucleotides, the CDR3 is TGTGCCAGCAGCAAAGAAACAGGAGATCGCTCTGGGGCCAACGTCCTGACTTTC. It yields the protein CASSKETGDRSGANVLTF.

The gene calls are TRBV12-5 and TRBJ2-3; 10 bases align to TRBD2. This CDR3 contains 16 residues. Losses at the gene ends were 3 bases for V and 5 bases for J; bases not matched to a gene: 8. The V gene's germline CDR1 is LGHNT and CDR2 FRNRAP. CDR3 sequence reads: CASGLGAGGPRDTQYF. Written as DNA, the CDR3 is TGTGCTAGTGGTTTAGGAGCGGGAGGGCCTAGAGATACGCAGTATTTT.

The chain recombines TRBV29-1 with TRBJ1-4; D call uncertain. This CDR3 spans 14 amino acids. V lost 7 bases and J 3 bases, leaving 15 bases between the germline ends. CDR1 SQVTM and CDR2 ANQGSEA come from the germline V gene. The CDR3 sequence: CSGRSSTSNEKLFF. The CDR3 nucleotides read TGCAGCGGCCGGTCGTCCACTTCTAATGAAAAACTGTTTTTT.

This rearrangement joins TRBV5-8 to TRBJ2-1; D is perhaps TRBD1 (5 bases). The V end was cut by 3 bases, the J end by 8 bases, with 15 bases between. CDR1 is SGHTS, CDR2 YDEGEE, per germline. The length of the CDR3 is 14 residues. CDR3 amino acids: CASSWGVLLDEQFF. The CDR3 nucleotides read TGTGCCAGCAGCTGGGGCGTTTTGCTAGATGAGCAGTTCTTC.

V usage is TRBV28 and J usage is TRBJ2-2; TRBD1 aligns across 9 bases. The CDR3 extends over 15 amino acids. Trimming took 4 bases from V and 1 from J; bases not matched to a gene: 1. The germline V gene encodes CDR1 MDHEN and CDR2 SYDVKM. The DNA for the CDR3 is TGTGCCAGCAGTTCGGGACAGGGGAACACCGGGGAGCTGTTTTTT. Translation: CASSSGQGNTGELFF.

The CDR3: CASRAGTSGSYEQYF. As DNA, the CDR3 is TGTGCCAGCAGGGCCGGGACTAGCGGCTCCTACGAGCAGTACTTC. V gene TRBV2 combines with J gene TRBJ2-7; TRBD2 matches 11 bases. The CDR3 covers 15 residues. CDR1 SNHLY and CDR2 FYNNEI come from the germline V gene. Trimming took 6 bases from V and 0 from J; bases not matched to a gene: 4. The complete variable domain, with remaining parts taken from reference TRBV2 and TRBJ2-7, reads EPEVTQTPSHQVTQMGQEVILRCVPISNHLYFYWYRQILGQKVEFLVSFYNNEISEKSEIFDDQFSVERPDGSNFTLKIRSTKLEDSAMYFCASRAGTSGSYEQYFGPGTRLTVT.

The chain carries TRBV2 and TRBJ2-4; tentatively, D is TRBD1 (6 bases). The CDR3 is 16 amino acids. Germline CDR1 SNHLY, CDR2 FYNNEI. The ends were cut back, 1 base at V and 4 bases at J, with 14 bases in the middle. The CDR3: CASSEDTGTGKNIQYF. CDR3 DNA: TGTGCCAGCAGTGAAGATACAGGGACGGGAAAAAACATTCAGTACTTC. The full variable domain, in which reference TRBV2 and TRBJ2-4 provide the parts outside the CDR3, is EPEVTQTPSHQVTQMGQEVILRCVPISNHLYFYWYRQILGQKVEFLVSFYNNEISEKSEIFDDQFSVERPDGSNFTLKIRSTKLEDSAMYFCASSEDTGTGKNIQYFGAGTRLSVL.

To note about this clone: Other DNA sequences in the same sample also yield this CDR3. This chain connects TRBV18 to TRBJ1-5; D remains ambiguous. V was pared by 3 bases and J by 0 bases, with 6 bases between. The CDR3 runs to 14 residues. Germline assignment: CDR1 KGHSH and CDR2 LQKENI. The CDR3 protein is CASSPTDSNQPQHF. The CDR3 DNA reads TGTGCCAGCTCACCCACAGATAGCAATCAGCCCCAGCATTTT. Looking up the rest from reference TRBV18 and TRBJ1-5 gives the full variable domain: NAGVMQNPRHLVRRRGQEARLRCSPMKGHSHVYWYRQLPEEGLKFMVYLQKENIIDESGMPKERFSAEFPKEGPSILRIQQVVRGDSAAYFCASSPTDSNQPQHFGDGTRLSIL.

J is TRBJ2-7 and V is TRBV4-2, with a weak D call TRBD1 (5 bases). Trimming cost V 0 bases and J 0 bases, with 12 bases left between them. CDR1 and CDR2 (germline): LGHNA, YNFKEQ. The CDR3 spans 16 residues. CDR3 bases: TGTGCCAGCAGCCAAGAGTCAGGGATCACCTCCTACGAGCAGTACTTC. Encoded protein: CASSQESGITSYEQYF.

The rearrangement uses TRBV28 and TRBJ1-1; D is ambiguous. The CDR3 runs 13 residues. Trimming removed 8 bases at V and 0 bases at J, with 10 bases between. CDR1 is MDHEN, CDR2 SYDVKM, per germline. In DNA, the CDR3 is TGTGCCAGCCTTCGGAGGGTGAACACTGAAGCTTTCTTT. Protein sequence: CASLRRVNTEAFF.

V and J are TRBV19 and TRBJ2-7; 10 bases match TRBD2. Per germline, CDR1 LNHDA and CDR2 SQIVND (reference sequence). The CDR3 runs to 15 residues. V was clipped by 5 bases and J by 2 bases; unmatched bases: 6. CDR3 amino acids: CASSSIAGGAYEQYF. In nucleotides, the CDR3 is TGTGCCAGTAGTTCGATAGCGGGAGGCGCCTACGAGCAGTACTTC.

The chain links TRBV27 to TRBJ2-3, with 7 bases fitting TRBD1. Germline CDR1 and CDR2: MNHEY and SMNVEV (reference sequence). This CDR3 region has 15 residues. The J segment lost 0 bases and the V segment lost 11 bases, leaving 11 bases of the junction unmatched. Written as DNA, the CDR3 is TGTGCCGCACGGCGACAGGGTATGAGCACAGATACGCAGTATTTT. Translating gives CAARRQGMSTDTQYF.

V and J are TRBV29-1 and TRBJ2-4; 7 positions match TRBD1. Germline CDR1 reads SQVTM; CDR2 reads ANQGSEA. The CDR3 spans 13 residues. V lost 6 bases, J lost 4 bases, and 6 bases stayed unmatched. The CDR3 is CSVETGEKNIQYF. CDR3 bases: TGCAGCGTCGAAACAGGGGAGAAAAACATTCAGTACTTC.

This chain uses TRBV7-9 with TRBJ1-4, with 9 positions matching TRBD1. Trimming removed 5 bases from V and 6 bases from J; junction bases left unmatched: 7. Per germline, CDR1 SEHNR and CDR2 FQNEAQ (reference sequence). The CDR3 is 15 residues long. Here the CDR3 reads CASSRGQGWDEKLFF. The DNA for the CDR3 is TGTGCCAGCAGCCGGGGACAGGGCTGGGATGAAAAACTGTTTTTT.

This clone was observed many times. The chain employs TRBV28 and TRBJ2-1; possible D gene TRBD2, 6 bases. CDR1 is MDHEN and CDR2 is SYDVKM in the germline V gene. V shed 2 bases and J shed 2 bases, with 10 bases lying between them. The CDR3 extends over 15 amino acids. CDR3 residues: CASSLSSGPYNEQFF. For the CDR3, the DNA is TGTGCCAGCAGTTTAAGTAGCGGACCCTACAATGAGCAGTTCTTC. Using reference TRBV28 and TRBJ2-1 for the parts outside the CDR3, the full variable domain is DVKVTQSSRYLVKRTGEKVFLECVQDMDHENMFWYRQDPGLGLRLIYFSYDVKMKEKGDIPEGYSVSREKKERFSLILESASTNQTSMYLCASSLSSGPYNEQFFGPGTRLTVL.